This record looks at one TCR beta chain sequence and its context. Its specificity is unknown. This sample was taken from a study of response to subunit inactivated influenza vaccine. V shed 6 bases, J shed 1 base, and the junction held 15 bases outside the gene matches. Germline CDR1 and CDR2: DFQATT and SNEGSKA (reference sequence). This CDR3 spans 18 amino acids. General study findings and limits: Few additional T cells are recruited per seasonal influenza vaccination, authors suggested.

TCRdb itself ran the RT-PCR reads through MiXCR, one entry per CDR3 protein. The data contain 530,000 or so distinct CDR3 sequences, approximately 12% of them singletons. The chain links TRBV20-1 to TRBJ2-1; TRBD2 aligns across 10 bases. This receptor was taken from a man aged 50 to 60 who received an inactivated influenza vaccine. Sequencing was performed on PBMCs from blood, taken on the day of vaccination. CDR3 amino acids: CSASPGLAGVKSYNEQFF. In nucleotides, the CDR3 is TGCAGTGCAAGCCCTGGGCTAGCGGGAGTTAAGTCCTACAATGAGCAGTTCTTC.